This T cell receptor (beta chain) was obtained from a study of cytotoxic CD8 clonotypes in ibrutinib-treated CLL. Regarding the study as a whole: An increase in clonality occurred at ibrutinib response, followed by a return toward baseline at progression.

The protocol was immunoSEQ multiplex PCR, while the TCRdb copy is restricted to in-frame clones and leaves out a portion. Among 330,000 or so clones listed, about 64% were seen once. Remarks on this clone: Its antigen is unidentified.

Trimming removed 7 bases from V and 0 bases from J, with 19 bases in between. CDR1 and CDR2 from the germline V gene are LNHDA and SQIVND (reference sequence). The CDR3 is made up of 18 amino acids. The clonotype originates from a human donor with chronic lymphocytic leukemia. Sequenced here: PBMCs, sampled after 36 months of ibrutinib treatment. This chain connects TRBV19 to TRBJ1-6, with a tentative D call TRBD1 (6 bases). CDR3 coding DNA: TGTGCCAGTACCGCCTGGGGGCGTGAAAGCTCCTATAATTCACCCCTCCACTTT. Translation gives CASTAWGRESSYNSPLHF.